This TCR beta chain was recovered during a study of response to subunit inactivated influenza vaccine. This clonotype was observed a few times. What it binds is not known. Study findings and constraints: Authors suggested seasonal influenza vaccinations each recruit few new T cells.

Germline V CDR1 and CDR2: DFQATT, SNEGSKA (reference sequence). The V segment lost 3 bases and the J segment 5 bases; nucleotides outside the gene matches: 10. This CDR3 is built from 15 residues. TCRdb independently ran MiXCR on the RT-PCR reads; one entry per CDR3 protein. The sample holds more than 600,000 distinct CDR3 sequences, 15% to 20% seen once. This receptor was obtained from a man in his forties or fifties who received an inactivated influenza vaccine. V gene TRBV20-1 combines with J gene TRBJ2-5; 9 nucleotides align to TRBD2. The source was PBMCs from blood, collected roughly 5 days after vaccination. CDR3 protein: CSASRGASGAETQYF. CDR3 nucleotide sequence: TGCAGTGCTAGTCGGGGGGCTAGCGGGGCCGAGACCCAGTACTTC.